These T cell receptor beta chains were read from a single sample in a study of a mutant IDH1 vaccine in newly diagnosed glioma. The antigens for these receptors are not known. The protocol was immunoSEQ multiplex PCR, while the TCRdb copy is restricted to in-frame clones and leaves out a portion. The sample carries roughly 130,000 clones, roughly 78% recorded once. The material sequenced was PBMCs, taken from a glioma patient whose treatment included an IDH1 peptide vaccine. These receptors were collected from a man aged 40-49 years with glioma. The CDR3 runs from the conserved cysteine through the conserved F or W. The D gene is left open where the match is weak. Size is omitted from some rows. Given values are once, few, many or a class for expanded clones.

D gene	V gene	J gene	clone size	CDR3 DNA	CDR3 protein
TRBD2	TRBV6-5	TRBJ2-2	once	TGTGCCAGCAGTAAAAGCGGGAGGCGGGAGCTGTTTTTT	CASSKSGRRELFF
TRBD2	TRBV4-3	TRBJ2-5	-	TGCGCCAGCAGCCAAAATAGCGGGAGTTTCCAAGAGACCCAGTACTTC	CASSQNSGSFQETQYF
TRBD1	TRBV7-9	TRBJ1-4	-	TGTGCCAGCAGCTCGTCGGGCAGGGGGCAAGAAAAACTGTTTTTT	CASSSSGRGQEKLFF
-	TRBV25-1	TRBJ1-2	-	TGTGCCAGCAGTGATTCGGGGATCGATGGCTACACCTTC	CASSDSGIDGYTF
-	TRBV2	TRBJ2-7	many	TGTGCCAGCAGTGAAGCAGGGGGAAGCTCCTACGAGCAGTACTTC	CASSEAGGSSYEQYF
-	TRBV28	TRBJ1-4	-	TGTGCCAGCATTACCGGGACCAATAATGAAAAACTGTTTTTT	CASITGTNNEKLFF
TRBD2	TRBV4-2	TRBJ2-5	-	TGTGCCAGCAGCCAAGAGCTAGCGGGGGGATCGTACCAAGAGACCCAGTACTTC	CASSQELAGGSYQETQYF
-	TRBV2	TRBJ1-3	once	TGTGCCAGCAGTCCCGACGAAGGTGACTCTGGAAACACCATATATTTT	CASSPDEGDSGNTIYF
TRBD1	TRBV7-8	TRBJ2-5	-	TGTGCCAGCAGCTTAGGGGCGGGACAGGGGGGCGAGACCCAGTACTTC	CASSLGAGQGGETQYF
TRBD1	TRBV4-1	TRBJ1-6	once	TGCGCCAGCAGCCTTACTAACAGGGGGCTGGGTTCACCCCTCCACTTT	CASSLTNRGLGSPLHF
TRBD1	TRBV7-6	TRBJ1-1	-	TGTGCCAGCAGCTTAGGCTCCAACAGGGGGGAGAACACTGAAGCTTTCTTT	CASSLGSNRGENTEAFF
-	TRBV25-1	TRBJ2-7	-	TGTGCCAGCAGTCGGGGGTCAACCTACGAGCAGTACTTC	CASSRGSTYEQYF
TRBD2	TRBV7-2	TRBJ2-3	-	TGTGCCAGCAGCTTAGGAAGACTAGCGGGACGTACAGATACGCAGTATTTT	CASSLGRLAGRTDTQYF
TRBD2	TRBV4-3	TRBJ2-2	-	TGCGCCAGCAGCCAAGGGGCTAGCGGGGGAATCACCGGGGAGCTGTTTTTT	CASSQGASGGITGELFF
-	TRBV10-3	TRBJ2-3	-	TGTGCCAGTAAACGACAGGGAGGAACAGATACGCAGTATTTT	CASKRQGGTDTQYF
-	TRBV29-1	TRBJ1-1	-	TGCAGCGTCGGGAAGGACACTGAAGCTTTCTTT	CSVGKDTEAFF
TRBD2	TRBV4-1	TRBJ2-6	-	TGCGCCAGCAGCCACCCCGGGAGGACTCGCTCTGGGGCCAACGTCCTGACTTTC	CASSHPGRTRSGANVLTF
TRBD1	TRBV11-3	TRBJ2-2	-	TGTGCCAGCTCACAGGGGCCCACCGGGGAGCTGTTTTTT	CASSQGPTGELFF